One sample yielded the 17 T cell receptor beta chains listed below, sequenced in a study of blood T cell repertoires in COVID-19. Data came from immunoSEQ multiplex PCR; TCRdb stores just in-frame clones and leaves some out. The sample lists about 220,000 clones; approximately 90% were seen once. The specimen sequenced was PBMCs or T cells enriched from blood (not recorded which). All receptors come from a woman under 40 with acute COVID-19.

The V call is TRBV10-3, the J call TRBJ2-7; 8 positions agree with TRBD1. V lost 6 bases, J lost 2 bases, and 6 bases stayed unmatched. From germline, CDR1 is ENHRY and CDR2 SYGVKD. This CDR3 region has 14 residues. This chain's CDR3 is CAIRAGTGAYEQYF. In nucleotides, the CDR3 is TGTGCCATCAGGGCCGGGACAGGTGCCTACGAGCAGTACTTC.

V gene TRBV7-2 combines with J gene TRBJ2-7; 9 nucleotides line up with TRBD1. Germline lookup yields CDR1 SGHTA and CDR2 FQGNSA. CDR3 size: 16 residues. Germline trimming cut 2 bases from V and 0 bases from J; bases unmatched to any gene: 5. CDR3 in amino acids: CASSLWTGASSYEQYF. The CDR3 DNA follows: TGTGCCAGCAGCTTATGGACAGGGGCCAGCTCCTACGAGCAGTACTTC.

This clone was seen ten or more times. CDR3 in amino acids: CASTPTGWHGYTF. CDR3 DNA sequence: TGTGCCAGCACCCCGACAGGCTGGCATGGCTACACCTTC. This chain uses TRBV6-5 with TRBJ1-2; possibly TRBD1 for D (6 bases). This CDR3 has 13 amino acids. Germline values: CDR1 MNHEY, CDR2 SVGAGI. V dropped 7 bases and J dropped 6 bases, with 15 bases sitting between them.

This clone was counted once. J is TRBJ1-2 and V is TRBV5-6; D remains unclear. Germline loops: CDR1 SGHDT, CDR2 YYEEEE. The ends were cut back, 4 bases at V and 4 bases at J, with 20 bases in the middle. This CDR3 spans 16 amino acids. The CDR3 is CASSPSGEGLLYGYTF. CDR3 sequence (DNA): TGTGCCAGCAGCCCCTCCGGAGAGGGTTTACTCTATGGCTACACCTTC.

This clone has a single count. The rearrangement uses TRBV6-5 and TRBJ1-1, with D possibly TRBD1 on 5 matching bases. CDR1 and CDR2 (germline): MNHEY, SVGAGI. Trimming removed 4 bases at V and 8 bases at J, with 8 bases between. The CDR3 is 11 amino acids. The CDR3 region has the DNA TGTGCCAGCAGTTGGCAGGGAGAAGCTTTCTTT. Translation: CASSWQGEAFF.

The chain links TRBV19 to TRBJ1-1, with 11 nucleotides matching TRBD1. V dropped 5 bases and J dropped 5; count of bases not matched to a gene: 7. The CDR3 contains 15 residues. CDR1 LNHDA and CDR2 SQIVND come from the germline V gene (reference sequence). The DNA for the CDR3 is TGTGCCAGTAGTGGCCGGGACAGGGGGGGTACTGAAGCTTTCTTT. Encoded protein: CASSGRDRGGTEAFF.

This clone has more than one count but fewer than ten. V gene TRBV12-3 or TRBV12-4 combines with J gene TRBJ2-2; D remains unclear. V was clipped by 6 bases and J by 6 bases, with 5 bases between them. The CDR3 runs to 11 residues. The CDR3 DNA follows: TGTGCCAGCAGCCCAGCCGGGGAGCTGTTTTTT. It codes for CASSPAGELFF.

The chain uses TRBV19 and TRBJ1-1; 7 nucleotides line up with TRBD1. This CDR3 contains 13 residues. The germline V gene has CDR1 LNHDA and CDR2 SQIVND (reference sequence). With 5 bases clipped from V and 10 bases from J, the junction kept 10 bases outside the gene matches. CDR3 nucleotides: TGTGCCAGTAGTCAAAGGAGGGGGCGAAGAGCTTTCTTT. Amino acid sequence: CASSQRRGRRAFF.

The V and J genes are TRBV19 and TRBJ1-2; D remains unclear. Germline CDR1 LNHDA, CDR2 SQIVND (reference sequence). The CDR3 totals 11 residues. The V end lost 0 bases, the J end lost 6 bases, and 2 bases lay between the germline ends. The CDR3 loop reads CASSIDNGYTF. CDR3 bases: TGTGCCAGTAGTATAGACAATGGCTACACCTTC.

J is TRBJ1-2 and V is TRBV24-1, with 10 bases that match TRBD1. The CDR3 is made up of 13 amino acids. Germline V lookup: CDR1 KGHDR, CDR2 SFDVKD. Losses at the gene ends were 6 bases for V and 8 bases for J; bases not matched to a gene: 5. This CDR3 is CATSPGQGMGYTF. The CDR3 nucleotides are TGTGCCACCAGTCCGGGACAGGGGATGGGCTACACCTTC.

V and J are TRBV29-1 and TRBJ1-3; no firm D call. The CDR3 is 16 residues long. The V and J ends lost 1 base and 1 base respectively, with 14 bases between them. The V gene's germline CDR1 is SQVTM and CDR2 ANQGSEA. As DNA, the CDR3 is TGCAGCGTTGAAGGGCAAGTCGCGGGATCTGGAAACACCATATATTTT. Translated: CSVEGQVAGSGNTIYF. Full variable domain (rest looked up from reference TRBV29-1 and TRBJ1-3): SAVISQKPSRDICQRGTSLTIQCQVDSQVTMMFWYRQQPGQSLTLIATANQGSEATYESGFVIDKFPISRPNLTFSTLTVSNMSPEDSSIYLCSVEGQVAGSGNTIYFGEGSWLTVV.

The chain uses TRBV9 and TRBJ2-1; 7 bases fit TRBD2. CDR3 size: 15 residues. CDR1 is SGDLS, CDR2 YYNGEE, per germline. V dropped 0 bases and J dropped 3; count of bases not matched to a gene: 3. CDR3 residues: CASSVEASGYNEQFF. CDR3 DNA: TGTGCCAGCAGCGTAGAGGCTAGCGGCTACAATGAGCAGTTCTTC.

The V and J genes are TRBV7-9 and TRBJ1-2; D is unclear. Trimming took 1 base from V and 7 from J, leaving 7 bases between them. The V gene's germline CDR1 is SEHNR and CDR2 FQNEAQ (reference sequence). The CDR3 runs 12 residues. The CDR3 bases are TGTGCCAGCAGCTTAGTGCACTCTGGCTACACCTTC. Amino acids: CASSLVHSGYTF.

The J gene is TRBJ1-1, the V gene TRBV2; TRBD1 matches at 9 bases. This CDR3 contains 13 residues. J was trimmed by 4 bases and V by 8 bases; bases with no gene match: 5. Germline CDR1 and CDR2: SNHLY and FYNNEI. The CDR3 loop is CASLGQGATEAFF. The CDR3 DNA is TGTGCCAGCCTGGGACAGGGCGCCACTGAAGCTTTCTTT.

This chain links TRBV6-1 with TRBJ2-6; TRBD2 is a possible D gene (5 bases). CDR1 and CDR2 (germline): MNHNS, SASEGT. Trimming stripped 1 base from V and 3 bases from J, with 10 bases between. The CDR3 is 16 amino acids. CDR3 bases: TGTGCCAGCAGTGAAGTTGCGGGTGGTGGGGCCAACGTCCTGACTTTC. It is translated as CASSEVAGGGANVLTF.

The chain has TRBV6-1 and TRBJ1-3; D is uncertain. Germline assignment: CDR1 MNHNS and CDR2 SASEGT. Trimming took 3 bases from V and 4 from J, leaving 10 bases between them. There are 14 residues in the CDR3. The CDR3, as DNA: TGTGCCAGCAGTGATTCCGGGAGCGGAAACACCATATATTTT. Amino acids: CASSDSGSGNTIYF.

The rearrangement uses TRBV5-6 and TRBJ1-2, with D unclear. This CDR3 is built from 14 residues. Germline assignment: CDR1 SGHDT and CDR2 YYEEEE. Trimming shortened V by 3 bases and J by 2 bases, and 11 bases separated the two germline ends. The CDR3: CASSSGGQNYGYTF. For the CDR3, the DNA is TGTGCCAGCAGCTCGGGAGGGCAAAACTATGGCTACACCTTC.